The 10 T cell receptor beta chains presented below share a single source sample, sequenced in a study of cytomegalovirus exposure and HLA in healthy donors. A multiplex PCR was run with 60 Vbeta primers and 13 Jbeta primers. Clones were sequenced by immunoSEQ multiplex PCR, and TCRdb holds only the in-frame ones, with some missing. The sample includes about 140,000 clones, 70% to 85% of them seen just once. Sequences were obtained from PBMCs. Receptors originate from an older woman in good health and CMV-seropositive.

CDR3 sequence: CASSPLRGGMGDTQYF. CDR3 coding DNA: TGTGCCAGCAGCCCCCTGCGCGGCGGGATGGGCGATACGCAGTATTTT. The chain couples TRBV7-6 to TRBJ2-3, with TRBD2 as a possible D gene (6 bases). V gave up 5 bases and J gave up 6 bases, with 21 bases separating them. CDR3 size: 16 residues. Germline values: CDR1 SGHVS, CDR2 FNYEAQ.

The chain recombines TRBV7-9 with TRBJ1-5; D not resolved. This CDR3 is built from 12 residues. The germline V and J ends were trimmed by 4 bases and 9 bases, with 10 bases remaining between them. Germline V gene lookup returns CDR1 SEHNR and CDR2 FQNEAQ (reference sequence). The CDR3 DNA is TGTGCCAGCAGCTCCCGAGAGGGGCCCCAGCATTTT. Protein sequence: CASSSREGPQHF.

The gene calls are TRBV28 and TRBJ2-7; 8 nucleotides line up with TRBD2. Trimming at V came to 5 bases and at J to 2 bases, leaving 8 bases not matched to a gene. Germline V gives CDR1 MDHEN, CDR2 SYDVKM. This CDR3 has 15 residues. The CDR3, as DNA: TGTGCCAGCAGTAAGGCGGGAGGAGCGACCTACGAGCAGTACTTC. It codes for CASSKAGGATYEQYF.

The count of this clone is one. The chain combines TRBV7-8 with TRBJ1-4; D not certain. The germline V gene encodes CDR1 SGHVS and CDR2 FQNEAQ. V was shortened by 3 bases and J by 6 bases, with 17 bases between the two germline ends. The length of the CDR3 is 16 residues. The CDR3 here is CASSLGLQNSHEKLFF. The CDR3 nucleotides read TGTGCCAGCAGCTTGGGTCTACAGAACTCCCATGAAAAACTGTTTTTT. Combining the CDR3 with reference TRBV7-8 and TRBJ1-4 gives the whole variable domain GAGVSQSPRYKVAKRGQDVALRCDPISGHVSLFWYQQALGQGPEFLTYFQNEAQLDKSGLPSDRFFAERPEGSVSTLKIQRTQQEDSAVYLCASSLGLQNSHEKLFFGSGTQLSVL.

This clone was counted between two and nine times. The CDR3 sequence is CASSYSTSGRDNEQFF. The CDR3 DNA follows: TGTGCCAGCAGTTACTCGACTAGCGGGAGGGACAATGAGCAGTTCTTC. The chain recombines TRBV6-5 with TRBJ2-1; 14 bases map to TRBD2. The CDR3 runs 16 residues. CDR1 and CDR2 (germline): MNHEY, SVGAGI. The junction had 0 bases not matched to a gene; V was cut back by 0 bases and J by 5 bases.

This chain uses TRBV19 with TRBJ1-2; 12 bases match TRBD1. Unmatched junction bases numbered 10, after V lost 7 bases and J lost 4 bases. The CDR3 spans 16 residues. Germline loops: CDR1 LNHDA, CDR2 SQIVND (reference sequence). The CDR3 region has the DNA TGTGCCAGTAACACCGGGACAGGGGGCGCGGGCTATGGCTACACCTTC. Translated: CASNTGTGGAGYGYTF.

This chain links TRBV7-9 with TRBJ1-1; D gene ambiguous. V lost 6 bases and J 2 bases, leaving 16 bases between the germline ends. Germline V gene data show CDR1 as SEHNR and CDR2 as FQNEAQ (reference sequence). The CDR3 has 15 amino acids. CDR3 loop: CASSPSGVLNTEAFF. Written as DNA, the CDR3 is TGTGCCAGCAGTCCTTCCGGGGTGCTTAACACTGAAGCTTTCTTT.

The V and J genes are TRBV5-1 and TRBJ2-7, with D perhaps matching TRBD1 (6 bases). This CDR3 is 15 amino acids long. Germline V gene data show CDR1 as SGHRS and CDR2 as YFSETQ. V lost 0 bases and J lost 2, with 12 bases in between. The chain's CDR3 is CASSLVLAGAYEQYF. The CDR3 DNA follows: TGCGCCAGCAGCTTGGTTCTAGCAGGGGCCTACGAGCAGTACTTC.

The chain joins TRBV4-2 to TRBJ1-1; D is uncertain. The CDR3 length is 13 residues. Germline V gene sequence: CDR1 LGHNA, CDR2 YNFKEQ. V lost 0 bases, J lost 4 bases, and 6 bases lay in between. The CDR3 nucleotides are TGTGCCAGCAGCCAAGATCCGGGCACTGAAGCTTTCTTT. This gives the protein CASSQDPGTEAFF.

CDR3 nucleotide sequence: TGTGCCAGCAGCCCAGGACAGGGGTGGGAGACCCAGTACTTC. Protein sequence: CASSPGQGWETQYF. The gene calls are TRBV11-3 and TRBJ2-5; the match to TRBD1 covers 9 bases. Germline V gives CDR1 SGHNT, CDR2 YENEEA. CDR3 size: 14 residues. Trimming cost V 5 bases and J 5 bases; bases outside gene matches: 6.